Following are 14 T cell receptor beta chains from one sample sequenced in a study of blood T cell repertoires in COVID-19. Some clones are missing from TCRdb's copy, which holds only in-frame ones; the method was immunoSEQ multiplex PCR. The sample lists roughly 60,000 clones, roughly 85% seen once, with about 17% in the top ten. The source material was peripheral blood. Receptors were obtained from a human donor in a cohort sampled during active COVID-19.

This chain uses TRBV7-9 with TRBJ2-3; TRBD2 aligns across 12 bases. V lost 5 bases and J lost 1; bases outside the gene matches: 4. The CDR3 runs 16 residues. The germline V gene has CDR1 SEHNR and CDR2 FQNEAQ (reference sequence). CDR3 bases: TGTGCCAGCAGCACCCGGACTAGCGGGGGCACAGATACGCAGTATTTT. Protein product: CASSTRTSGGTDTQYF.

This clone was counted a single time. J is TRBJ2-1 and V is TRBV7-6; possible D gene TRBD2, 6 bases. This CDR3 is 16 amino acids long. Germline CDR1 SGHVS, CDR2 FNYEAQ. V was trimmed by 1 base and J by 5 bases, leaving 15 bases between them. Here the CDR3 reads CASSLVGPGGDNEQFF. The CDR3 DNA sequence: TGTGCCAGCAGCTTAGTAGGTCCAGGAGGGGACAATGAGCAGTTCTTC.

This rearrangement joins TRBV5-1 to TRBJ1-6, with TRBD1 as a possible D gene (6 bases). The CDR3 is 15 amino acids. Germline loops: CDR1 SGHRS, CDR2 YFSETQ. V lost 0 bases and J lost 7, with 11 bases in between. CDR3 residues: CASSLARTVNSPLHF. Written as DNA, the CDR3 is TGCGCCAGCAGCTTGGCTCGGACAGTGAATTCACCCCTCCACTTT.

J is TRBJ2-7 and V is TRBV11-3; 7 bases are a match to TRBD1. Germline-derived CDR1 and CDR2 are SGHNT and YENEEA. This CDR3 region has 15 residues. V shed 7 bases, J shed 5 bases, and the junction held 14 bases outside the gene matches. The DNA of the CDR3 is TGTGCCAGCATCGAGCAGGGACAGTTAGTTGACGAGCAGTACTTC. It encodes CASIEQGQLVDEQYF.

V and J are TRBV7-2 and TRBJ2-5; TRBD1 matches at 12 bases. Losses at the gene ends were 5 bases for V and 5 bases for J; bases not matched to a gene: 9. The germline CDR1 and CDR2 sequences are SGHTA and FQGNSA. The CDR3 runs 16 residues. This chain's CDR3 is CASSDRDRGRPETQYF. The CDR3 DNA sequence: TGTGCCAGCAGCGACCGGGACAGGGGGCGCCCGGAGACCCAGTACTTC.

On this clone itself: Different DNA sequences within this sample yield the same CDR3. CDR3 amino acids: CASSVARSTSTDTQYF. The CDR3 DNA reads as TGTGCCAGCAGCGTAGCCCGGAGTACTAGCACAGATACGCAGTATTTT. The chain uses TRBV9 and TRBJ2-3; D gene unclear. Trimming cost V 0 bases and J 0 bases, with 11 bases left between them. Germline V gene sequence: CDR1 SGDLS, CDR2 YYNGEE. The CDR3 covers 16 residues.

The V gene is TRBV19, the J gene TRBJ1-2; weak D call: TRBD1 (5 bases). The CDR3 sequence is 14 residues long. Trimming took 3 bases from V and 4 from J, leaving 12 bases between them. Per the germline V gene, CDR1 is LNHDA and CDR2 is SQIVND (reference sequence). The CDR3 here is CASSIQGSGYGYTF. In nucleotides, the CDR3 is TGTGCCAGTAGTATTCAGGGATCGGGCTATGGCTACACCTTC.

This clone came up a few times. The chain recombines TRBV7-9 with TRBJ1-6; D is uncertain. The CDR3 loop spans 14 amino acids. From germline, CDR1 is SEHNR and CDR2 FQNEAQ (reference sequence). V lost 2 bases to trimming and J lost 7 bases, with 9 bases between them. CDR3 sequence (DNA): TGTGCCAGCAGCTTAATGGCGGGAAATTCACCCCTCCACTTT. It encodes CASSLMAGNSPLHF. Full variable domain (rest looked up from reference TRBV7-9 and TRBJ1-6): DTGVSQNPRHKITKRGQNVTFRCDPISEHNRLYWYRQTLGQGPEFLTYFQNEAQLEKSRLLSDRFSAERPKGSFSTLEIQRTEQGDSAMYLCASSLMAGNSPLHFGNGTRLTVT.

The chain recombines TRBV5-6 with TRBJ1-2, with D maybe TRBD1 (5 bases). Trimming stripped 3 bases from V and 4 bases from J, with 19 bases between. The CDR3 loop spans 16 amino acids. In germline, CDR1 is SGHDT, CDR2 YYEEEE. The CDR3 loop reads CASSSAVARGTYGYTF. CDR3 nucleotides: TGTGCCAGCAGCTCCGCGGTTGCCCGGGGGACCTATGGCTACACCTTC.

About this clone itself: Other nucleotide sequences in the sample specify the same CDR3. This chain joins TRBV4-3 and TRBJ2-1; D unresolved. The V end was cut by 0 bases, the J end by 0 bases, with 6 bases between. The CDR3 covers 15 residues. Looked up from germline, CDR1 is LGHNA and CDR2 is YSLEER. CDR3 sequence: CASSQDRSSYNEQFF. As DNA, the CDR3 is TGCGCCAGCAGCCAAGATCGTTCCTCCTACAATGAGCAGTTCTTC.

The V gene is TRBV6-6, the J gene TRBJ2-4, with 8 bases lining up with TRBD1. There are 15 residues in the CDR3. The trim removed 0 bases at V and 9 bases at J, leaving 7 bases unmatched. Germline CDR1 and CDR2: MNHNY and SVGAGI (reference sequence). CDR3 coding DNA: TGTGCCAGCAGTTACTCGGCAGGGGGCGACGGCATTCAGTACTTC. Residues: CASSYSAGGDGIQYF.

This clone was observed once. The J gene is TRBJ2-5, the V gene TRBV27; 7 bases are a match to TRBD2. This CDR3 region has 16 residues. The germline gives CDR1 MNHEY, CDR2 SMNVEV (reference sequence). V was clipped by 3 bases and J by 1 base; unmatched bases: 8. CDR3 region: CASSFFGGGSQETQYF. The CDR3 DNA is TGTGCCAGCAGTTTTTTTGGGGGGGGGTCCCAAGAGACCCAGTACTTC.

CDR3 coding DNA: TGCGCCAGCAGCTTGGGTACCGTACAGGTTCCCAACTATGGCTACACCTTC. Its protein product is CASSLGTVQVPNYGYTF. The chain has TRBV5-1 and TRBJ1-2; TRBD1 might be the D (5 bases). This CDR3 is built from 17 residues. Trimming removed 0 bases from V and 2 bases from J, with 17 bases in between. CDR1 is SGHRS and CDR2 is YFSETQ in the germline V gene.

The chain has TRBV28 and TRBJ2-1, with TRBD2 matching over 10 bases. CDR1 MDHEN and CDR2 SYDVKM come from the germline V gene. The V segment lost 3 bases and the J segment 9 bases; nucleotides outside the gene matches: 2. The CDR3 contains 13 residues. CDR3 loop: CASSFLAGVEQFF. CDR3 sequence (DNA): TGTGCCAGCAGTTTCCTAGCGGGGGTTGAGCAGTTCTTC.